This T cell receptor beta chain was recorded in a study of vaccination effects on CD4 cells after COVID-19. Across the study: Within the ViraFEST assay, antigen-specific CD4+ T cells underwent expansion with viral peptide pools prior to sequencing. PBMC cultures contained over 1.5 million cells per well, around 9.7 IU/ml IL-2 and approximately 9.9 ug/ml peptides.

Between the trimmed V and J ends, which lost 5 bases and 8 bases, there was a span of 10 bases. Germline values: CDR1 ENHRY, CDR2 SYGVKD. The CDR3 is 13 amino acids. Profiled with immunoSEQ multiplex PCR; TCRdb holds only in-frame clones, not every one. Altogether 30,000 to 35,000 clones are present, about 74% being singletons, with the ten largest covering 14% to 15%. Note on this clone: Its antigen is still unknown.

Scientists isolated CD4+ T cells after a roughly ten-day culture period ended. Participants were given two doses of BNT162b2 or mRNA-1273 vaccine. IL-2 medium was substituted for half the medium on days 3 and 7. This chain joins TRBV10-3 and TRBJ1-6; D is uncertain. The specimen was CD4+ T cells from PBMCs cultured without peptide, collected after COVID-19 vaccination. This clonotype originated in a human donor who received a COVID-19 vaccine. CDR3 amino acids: CAISQTVDSPLHF. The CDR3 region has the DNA TGTGCCATCAGTCAAACCGTCGATTCACCCCTCCACTTT.